This TCR beta chain emerged from a study of response to subunit inactivated influenza vaccine. The CDR3 is 12 amino acids. Germline CDR1 reads DFQATT; CDR2 reads SNEGSKA (reference sequence). V was shortened by 3 bases and J by 4 bases, with 9 bases between the two germline ends. Remarks on this clonotype: Its antigen remains unknown.

Study findings and constraints: T cells newly recruited by each seasonal influenza vaccination are few, the authors suggested.

TCRdb recomputed calls from the RT-PCR reads with MiXCR, one row per CDR3 protein. The sample shows roughly 290,000 distinct CDR3 sequences, 20% to 25% of them seen only once. Sample: PBMCs from blood, taken 21 months after vaccination. The chain is built from TRBV20-1 and TRBJ1-1; the D gene is possibly TRBD1 (6 bases). This clonotype was obtained from a man between 50 and 69 years old who received an inactivated influenza vaccine. This CDR3 reads CSARRGGTEAFF. CDR3 DNA sequence: TGCAGTGCTAGGAGGGGGGGCACTGAAGCTTTCTTT.